One sample yielded the 29 T cell receptor beta chains listed below, sequenced in a study of T cell changes during pregnancy in multiple sclerosis. Measured with immunoSEQ multiplex PCR; TCRdb has only the in-frame clones, and not every one. The sample records more than 65,000 clones, around 90% being singletons. This sample comprised CD4+ T cells from peripheral blood mononuclear cells, obtained before pregnancy. The receptors originated from a female donor with multiple sclerosis, enrolled in a pregnancy study.

This clone has a single count. This sequence joins TRBV7-9 and TRBJ1-2; weak D call: TRBD1 (5 bases). V was shortened by 3 bases and J by 4 bases, with 9 bases between the two germline ends. Per the germline V gene, CDR1 is SEHNR and CDR2 is FQNEAQ (reference sequence). The CDR3 has 13 amino acids. CDR3 sequence: CASSFPGAYGYTF. In DNA, the CDR3 is TGTGCCAGCAGCTTCCCTGGGGCCTATGGCTACACCTTC.

The CDR3 DNA sequence: TGTGCCAGCAGCCGGTTTGATTCCGGGACAGGGGGAGAGACCCAGTACTTC. Translated, it gives CASSRFDSGTGGETQYF. The chain couples TRBV11-2 to TRBJ2-5; 11 nucleotides align to TRBD1. The junction had 12 bases not matched to a gene; V was cut back by 5 bases and J by 4 bases. The CDR3 covers 17 residues. Per the germline V gene, CDR1 is SGHAT and CDR2 is FQNNGV. Complete variable domain (other parts from reference TRBV11-2 and TRBJ2-5): EAGVAQSPRYKIIEKRQSVAFWCNPISGHATLYWYQQILGQGPKLLIQFQNNGVVDDSQLPKDRFSAERLKGVDSTLKIQPAKLEDSAVYLCASSRFDSGTGGETQYFGPGTRLLVL.

The rearrangement uses TRBV9 and TRBJ2-1, with 8 bases that match TRBD2. V was clipped by 4 bases and J by 8 bases; unmatched bases: 11. This CDR3 contains 15 residues. CDR1 and CDR2 from the germline V gene are SGDLS and YYNGEE. The CDR3 loop reads CASSFTGTRGDEQFF. DNA of the CDR3: TGTGCCAGCAGCTTTACCGGGACTAGAGGGGATGAGCAGTTCTTC.

CDR3 residues: CAISAPTSGRDEQFF. CDR3 nucleotide sequence: TGTGCCATCAGTGCACCGACTAGCGGGAGAGATGAGCAGTTCTTC. The chain combines TRBV10-3 with TRBJ2-1; TRBD2 matches at 12 bases. Trimming at V came to 4 bases and at J to 8 bases, leaving 6 bases not matched to a gene. The CDR3 totals 15 residues. Germline CDR1 ENHRY, CDR2 SYGVKD.

The chain combines TRBV10-3 with TRBJ2-5; 14 positions match TRBD2. This CDR3 is 20 amino acids long. Germline V lookup: CDR1 ENHRY, CDR2 SYGVKD. V shed 6 bases, J shed 4 bases, and the junction held 19 bases outside the gene matches. The CDR3 nucleotides are TGTGCCATCAGGGAGACTGCCCCCGGGACTAGCGGGAGATCGGTAGAGACCCAGTACTTC. Amino acids: CAIRETAPGTSGRSVETQYF.

The chain uses TRBV6-5 and TRBJ1-1; 7 nucleotides align to TRBD1. V shed 6 bases, J shed 3 bases, and the junction held 10 bases outside the gene matches. The germline gives CDR1 MNHEY, CDR2 SVGAGI. The CDR3 length is 15 residues. CDR3 DNA sequence: TGTGCCAGCAGGGGGGACAGCAACCACTACACTGAAGCTTTCTTT. Its translation: CASRGDSNHYTEAFF.

This clone has only one observation. This rearrangement joins TRBV6-6 to TRBJ2-7; 7 positions agree with TRBD1. CDR1 is MNHNY and CDR2 is SVGAGI in the germline V gene (reference sequence). The CDR3 runs to 15 residues. Trimming took 4 bases from V and 3 from J; bases not matched to a gene: 9. CDR3 protein: CASSSRGGPGYEQYF. In nucleotides, the CDR3 is TGTGCCAGCAGTTCCAGAGGGGGCCCAGGCTACGAGCAGTACTTC.

This clone was found once. The chain has TRBV7-8 and TRBJ1-4; TRBD1 matches at 9 bases. Germline CDR1 SGHVS, CDR2 FQNEAQ. The J segment lost 8 bases and the V segment lost 6 bases, leaving 13 bases of the junction unmatched. CDR3 size: 16 residues. The CDR3 protein is CASRRGLRTGEEKLFF. The CDR3 bases are TGTGCCAGCAGAAGAGGCCTTAGGACAGGGGAAGAAAAACTGTTTTTT.

The chain has TRBV5-4 and TRBJ1-1; no clear D. V was clipped by 1 base and J by 4 bases, with 11 bases between them. The length of the CDR3 is 14 residues. Germline V gives CDR1 SGHNT, CDR2 YYREEE (reference sequence). CDR3: CASSLRVGSTEAFF. The CDR3 DNA reads TGTGCCAGCAGCTTGCGGGTGGGGAGCACTGAAGCTTTCTTT.

The rearrangement uses TRBV6-1 and TRBJ1-1; D perhaps matches TRBD1 (6 bases). V was clipped by 2 bases and J by 1 base, with 11 bases between them. This CDR3 comprises 15 residues. CDR1 and CDR2 (germline): MNHNS, SASEGT. For the CDR3, the DNA is TGTGCCAGCAGTGAAAGAGGCAGGGGGAACACTGAAGCTTTCTTT. This translates into CASSERGRGNTEAFF.

The chain carries TRBV7-3 and TRBJ2-2, with TRBD1 matching 8 bases. Per the germline V gene, CDR1 is SGHTA and CDR2 is FQGTGA. Trimming removed 4 bases from V and 4 bases from J; junction bases left unmatched: 8. There are 16 residues in the CDR3. CDR3 bases: TGTGCCAGCAGCTCCACCCGGACAGGGACCACCGGGGAGCTGTTTTTT. Translated, it gives CASSSTRTGTTGELFF.

This chain joins TRBV7-3 and TRBJ2-2, with TRBD2 as a possible D gene (6 bases). CDR3 length: 18 residues. Germline CDR1 reads SGHTA; CDR2 reads FQGTGA. Trimming stripped 5 bases from V and 2 bases from J, with 21 bases between. The CDR3 loop is CASSQKSAGRINTGELFF. CDR3 nucleotide sequence: TGTGCCAGCAGCCAGAAGTCGGCGGGACGGATTAACACCGGGGAGCTGTTTTTT.

The V gene is TRBV19, the J gene TRBJ2-3; the match to TRBD2 covers 12 bases. The V gene's germline CDR1 is LNHDA and CDR2 SQIVND (reference sequence). The J segment lost 1 base and the V segment lost 5 bases, leaving 4 bases of the junction unmatched. The CDR3 totals 16 residues. The CDR3 spells CASSSRLAGGTDTQYF. The CDR3 nucleotides read TGTGCCAGTAGTTCACGACTAGCGGGAGGCACAGATACGCAGTATTTT.

This clone was found once. The chain recombines TRBV7-9 with TRBJ1-2; D is ambiguous. This CDR3 is built from 16 residues. Germline values: CDR1 SEHNR, CDR2 FQNEAQ (reference sequence). V lost 0 bases and J lost 2, with 13 bases in between. CDR3 sequence: CASSLAPPKQNYGYTF. The CDR3 bases are TGTGCCAGCAGCTTAGCACCGCCAAAACAGAACTATGGCTACACCTTC.

The chain combines TRBV7-9 with TRBJ2-3, with 8 bases identical to TRBD1. From germline, CDR1 is SEHNR and CDR2 FQNEAQ (reference sequence). This CDR3 is 15 amino acids long. With V trimmed by 5 bases and J by 2 bases, 6 bases remained unmatched. The CDR3 loop is CASSQTGASTDTQYF. The CDR3 DNA is TGTGCCAGCAGCCAGACAGGGGCTTCCACAGATACGCAGTATTTT.

The V call is TRBV5-1, the J call TRBJ2-1; 9 nucleotides agree with TRBD1. Losses at the gene ends were 4 bases for V and 8 bases for J; bases not matched to a gene: 16. This CDR3 contains 17 residues. Germline CDR1 and CDR2: SGHRS and YFSETQ. CDR3: CASSPSRGTGKIDEQFF. CDR3 bases: TGCGCCAGCAGCCCTTCCCGCGGGACAGGGAAGATCGATGAGCAGTTCTTC.

The chain has TRBV4-1 and TRBJ2-1; D unclear. Trimming took 1 base from V and 0 from J, leaving 10 bases between them. CDR3 size: 16 residues. Germline V gene sequence: CDR1 MGHRA, CDR2 YSYEKL. CDR3 DNA: TGCGCCAGCAGCCAAGTCGACATACTCTCCTACAATGAGCAGTTCTTC. Its translation: CASSQVDILSYNEQFF.

The chain uses TRBV10-3 and TRBJ2-1; D perhaps matches TRBD1 (8 bases). Between the trimmed V and J ends, which lost 5 bases and 4 bases, there was a span of 21 bases. The CDR3 is 17 amino acids. CDR1 is ENHRY, CDR2 SYGVKD, per germline. The CDR3 spells CAISPGEGQGGYNEQFF. CDR3 nucleotide sequence: TGTGCCATCAGTCCAGGGGAAGGACAGGGAGGGTACAATGAGCAGTTCTTC.

The gene calls are TRBV5-1 and TRBJ2-5; the D gene is possibly TRBD2 (7 bases). The V end lost 0 bases, the J end lost 5 bases, and 20 bases lay between the germline ends. Germline loops: CDR1 SGHRS, CDR2 YFSETQ. The CDR3 is made up of 17 amino acids. The DNA of the CDR3 is TGCGCCAGCAGCTTGGCACCGGGGGGCCTGAGCCGCGAGACCCAGTACTTC. This translates into CASSLAPGGLSRETQYF.

CDR3 sequence (DNA): TGTGCCAGCAGTCAACGGAACGGGCAGCCCCAGCATTTT. Its translation: CASSQRNGQPQHF. This chain connects TRBV28 to TRBJ1-5, with D uncertain. Per germline, CDR1 MDHEN and CDR2 SYDVKM. The germline V and J ends were trimmed by 5 bases and 7 bases, with 12 bases remaining between them. This CDR3 region has 13 residues.

The V call is TRBV10-3, the J call TRBJ2-5; 13 bases line up with TRBD2. The CDR3 sequence is 15 residues long. Germline lookup yields CDR1 ENHRY and CDR2 SYGVKD. V lost 4 bases, J lost 3 bases, and 2 bases stayed unmatched. CDR3 protein: CAISALAGGKETQYF. The CDR3 nucleotides read TGTGCCATCAGTGCACTAGCGGGGGGGAAAGAGACCCAGTACTTC.

This chain uses TRBV5-1 with TRBJ2-2, with D tentatively TRBD1 (5 bases). Trimming stripped 4 bases from V and 1 base from J, with 8 bases between. This CDR3 comprises 14 residues. CDR1 SGHRS and CDR2 YFSETQ come from the germline V gene. CDR3 residues: CASSATGNTGELFF. CDR3 coding DNA: TGCGCCAGCAGCGCCACAGGGAACACCGGGGAGCTGTTTTTT.

The chain is built from TRBV9 and TRBJ2-2; weak D call: TRBD1 (6 bases). Germline CDR1 SGDLS, CDR2 YYNGEE. CDR3 size: 14 residues. V was shortened by 4 bases and J by 4 bases, with 11 bases between the two germline ends. The CDR3 sequence: CASSPARGTGELFF. DNA for the CDR3: TGTGCCAGCAGCCCTGCCAGGGGCACCGGGGAGCTGTTTTTT.

The V gene is TRBV5-6, the J gene TRBJ1-1; the D gene is possibly TRBD1 (5 bases). The CDR3 totals 13 residues. The germline V and J ends were trimmed by 4 bases and 6 bases, with 13 bases remaining between them. The germline gives CDR1 SGHDT, CDR2 YYEEEE. The CDR3 is CASSRTDSPEAFF. The CDR3 nucleotides are TGTGCCAGCAGCCGTACAGACAGCCCTGAAGCTTTCTTT. Using reference TRBV5-6 and TRBJ1-1 for the parts outside the CDR3, the full variable domain is DAGVTQSPTHLIKTRGQQVTLRCSPKSGHDTVSWYQQALGQGPQFIFQYYEEEERQRGNFPDRFSGHQFPNYSSELNVNALLLGDSALYLCASSRTDSPEAFFGQGTRLTVV.

The chain combines TRBV7-9 with TRBJ1-1; tentatively, D is TRBD1 (5 bases). The V end lost 6 bases, the J end lost 3 bases, and 11 bases lay between the germline ends. Germline CDR1 is SEHNR and CDR2 is FQNEAQ (reference sequence). There are 13 residues in the CDR3. The CDR3 sequence is CASRVGGDTEAFF. The CDR3 DNA is TGTGCCAGCAGAGTTGGGGGGGACACTGAAGCTTTCTTT.

The J gene is TRBJ2-7, the V gene TRBV2; weak D call: TRBD1 (5 bases). Germline lookup yields CDR1 SNHLY and CDR2 FYNNEI. V shed 4 bases and J shed 2 bases, with 12 bases lying between them. CDR3 size: 14 residues. The CDR3 coding sequence is TGTGCCAGCAGTGTAGGCAGGGATACCTACGAGCAGTACTTC. This encodes CASSVGRDTYEQYF.

This chain connects TRBV10-1 to TRBJ2-1, with a weak D call TRBD2 (5 bases). The CDR3 consists of 14 residues. Germline V gene lookup returns CDR1 WNHNN and CDR2 SYGVQD (reference sequence). V was trimmed by 4 bases and J by 7 bases, leaving 14 bases between them. The CDR3 DNA is TGCGCCAGCAGTGTTGACGGGGTGGGGAATGAGCAGTTCTTC. It specifies CASSVDGVGNEQFF.

The J gene is TRBJ2-5, the V gene TRBV9; D not certain. The V gene lost 0 bases and the J gene lost 5 bases, with 8 bases spanning the gap. In germline, CDR1 is SGDLS, CDR2 YYNGEE. CDR3 length: 13 amino acids. The CDR3 region has the DNA TGTGCCAGCAGCGTAGCTTTCTTTGAGACCCAGTACTTC. It yields the protein CASSVAFFETQYF.

The chain has TRBV5-8 and TRBJ2-5; TRBD2 matches 13 bases. The CDR3 totals 19 residues. V lost 0 bases and J lost 4; bases outside the gene matches: 12. CDR1 is SGHTS, CDR2 YDEGEE, per germline. CDR3 nucleotides: TGTGCCAGCAGCTTGGCCCACGGACTAGCGGGAGTTGGAGGAGAGACCCAGTACTTC. This encodes CASSLAHGLAGVGGETQYF.